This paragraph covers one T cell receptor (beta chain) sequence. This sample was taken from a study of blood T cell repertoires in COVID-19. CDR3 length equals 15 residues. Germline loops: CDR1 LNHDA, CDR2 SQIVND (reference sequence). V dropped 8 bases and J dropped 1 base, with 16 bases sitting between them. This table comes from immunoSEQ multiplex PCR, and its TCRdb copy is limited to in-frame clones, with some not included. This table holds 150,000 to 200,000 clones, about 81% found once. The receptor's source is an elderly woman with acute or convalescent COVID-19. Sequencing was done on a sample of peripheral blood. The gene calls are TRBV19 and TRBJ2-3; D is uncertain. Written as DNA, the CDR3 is TGTGCCAGTCGTCACATGGTGGCTCGCACAGATACGCAGTATTTT. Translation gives CASRHMVARTDTQYF.